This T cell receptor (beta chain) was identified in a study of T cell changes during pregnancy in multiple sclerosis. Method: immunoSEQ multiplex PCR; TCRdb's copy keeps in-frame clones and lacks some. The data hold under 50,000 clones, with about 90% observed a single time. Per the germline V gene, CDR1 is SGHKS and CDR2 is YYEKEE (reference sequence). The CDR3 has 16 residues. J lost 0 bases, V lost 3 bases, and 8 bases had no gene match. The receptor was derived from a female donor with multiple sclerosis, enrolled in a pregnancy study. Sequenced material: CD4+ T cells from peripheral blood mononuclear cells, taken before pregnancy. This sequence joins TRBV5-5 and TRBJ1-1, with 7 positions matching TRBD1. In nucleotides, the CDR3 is TGTGCCAGCAGCTCCCCGGACAGGAGGGTGAACACTGAAGCTTTCTTT. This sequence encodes CASSSPDRRVNTEAFF.